The rows below give T cell receptor beta chains drawn from one sample of a study of CD8+ T cells in alopecia areata. This table comes from immunoSEQ multiplex PCR, and its TCRdb copy is limited to in-frame clones, with some not included. The data contain 75,000 to 85,000 clones, around 61% of them singletons. Sequenced here: CD8+ T cells sorted from blood, sampled at week 24, from a patient treated with tofacitinib. The receptors were sampled from a human donor with alopecia areata. Both conserved end residues are part of each CDR3. D genes are given only for firm matches. Size tells how often a clone was seen (once, few, many) or the class of an expanded clone, and some rows leave it out.

J	size	V	D	DNA	CDR3
TRBJ2-1	.	TRBV5-4	TRBD2	TGTGCCAGCAGCCCCCTAGCGGGAGCTGTTGAGCAGTTCTTC	CASSPLAGAVEQFF
TRBJ2-1	.	TRBV29-1	.	TGCAGCGTTGAAGCGGCCGACAGAGGATCCTACAATGAGCAGTTCTTC	CSVEAADRGSYNEQFF
TRBJ1-1	.	TRBV4-2	.	TGTGCCAGCAGCCAGAGGGGCAGGGGTAGGAAAGAAGCTTTCTTT	CASSQRGRGRKEAFF
TRBJ2-7	.	TRBV4-3	TRBD2	TGCGCCAGCAGCCAAATAGCGGGGGGGAGCTACGAGCAGTACTTC	CASSQIAGGSYEQYF
TRBJ2-7	.	TRBV7-3	.	TGTGCCAGCAGCCCATCAACCGGGCCCGCCGACGAGCAGTACTTC	CASSPSTGPADEQYF
TRBJ2-3	.	TRBV5-6	.	TGTGCCAGCAGCCATGGGACGGATCGTAGCACAGATACGCAGTATTTT	CASSHGTDRSTDTQYF
TRBJ1-1	.	TRBV6-5	.	TGTGCCAGCAGTCTAGGACAGCTGAACACTGAAGCTTTCTTT	CASSLGQLNTEAFF
TRBJ2-3	.	TRBV7-2	TRBD1	TGTGCCAGCAGTCTTAGGGGACAGCACACAGATACGCAGTATTTT	CASSLRGQHTDTQYF
TRBJ2-1	.	TRBV7-9	TRBD1	TGTGCCAGCAGCTTAGCTTGGTCCAGGGGGCCTGACAATGAGCAGTTCTTC	CASSLAWSRGPDNEQFF
TRBJ2-1	.	TRBV14	TRBD2	TGTGCCAGCAGCCAAGTTCCTAGCGGGACGCAGTTCTTC	CASSQVPSGTQFF
TRBJ2-3	few	TRBV28	TRBD2	TGTGCCAGCAGTTTAATTAGTCAGGGACTAGCGGGGGCAGATACGCAGTATTTT	CASSLISQGLAGADTQYF
TRBJ2-1	.	TRBV29-1	.	TGCAGCGTTGAAGACCCGGACCTCTCCTACAATGAGCAGTTCTTC	CSVEDPDLSYNEQFF
TRBJ2-7	.	TRBV9	TRBD1	TGTGCCAGCAGCGTAGAAGGACAGGGGGCTTACGAGCAGTACTTC	CASSVEGQGAYEQYF
TRBJ2-7	.	TRBV9	.	TGTGCCAGCAGCGTAGCTCCACTTGGACGCTACGAGCAGTACTTC	CASSVAPLGRYEQYF
TRBJ1-1	.	TRBV30	.	TGTGCCTGGGGAGTGAACACTGAAGCTTTCTTT	CAWGVNTEAFF
TRBJ2-7	.	TRBV6-5	.	TGTGCCAGCAGTCTAGGTAGCGAGCAGTACTTC	CASSLGSEQYF
TRBJ2-7	.	TRBV29-1	.	TGCAGCGTTGGGGGTTTGGAAAACGAGCAGTACTTC	CSVGGLENEQYF
TRBJ2-7	.	TRBV29-1	.	TGCAGCGTTGAAGGGCTAGCAGGCTCCTACGAGCAGTACTTC	CSVEGLAGSYEQYF
TRBJ2-5	.	TRBV27	.	TGTGCCAGCAGTTTCATCGAAGAGACCCAGTACTTC	CASSFIEETQYF
TRBJ2-7	.	TRBV2	TRBD1	TGTGCCAGCAGTTTTTTGACAGGGGGCGCGATCTTC	CASSFLTGGAIF
TRBJ2-3	.	TRBV4-3	.	TGCGCCAGCAGCCCAGGGGACCTTAGGGATACGCAGTATTTT	CASSPGDLRDTQYF
TRBJ2-7	.	TRBV27	TRBD1	TGTGCCAGCAGTTTCAGGACAGGGGTCTCCTACGAGCAGTACTTC	CASSFRTGVSYEQYF
TRBJ2-1	.	TRBV6-5	TRBD2	TGTGCCAGCAGTTCGAGCGGGGTTCAGGACAATGAGCAGTTCTTC	CASSSSGVQDNEQFF
TRBJ1-5	few	TRBV28	TRBD1	TGTGCCAGCAGGACAGGGTCAGATCAGCCCCAGCATTTT	CASRTGSDQPQHF
TRBJ2-7	few	TRBV4-3	TRBD2	TGCGCCAGCAGCCAAGACGGGACTAGCGGGGGCGATCAGTACTTC	CASSQDGTSGGDQYF
TRBJ2-7	once	TRBV25-1	.	TGTGCCAGCAGTGAAATCGCCTCGAACGAGCAGTACTTC	CASSEIASNEQYF
TRBJ2-5	.	TRBV27	TRBD1	TGTGCCAGCATTCCCACAGGGGATTGGGAGACCCAGTACTTC	CASIPTGDWETQYF
TRBJ1-2	.	TRBV7-9	TRBD1	TGTGCCAGCAGCTTTTCCGAGACAGGGGTGGATGGCTACACCTTC	CASSFSETGVDGYTF
TRBJ1-5	.	TRBV5-1	TRBD1	TGCGCCAGCACTGGCGGGACAGGGCATAATCAGCCCCAGCATTTT	CASTGGTGHNQPQHF
TRBJ1-5	.	TRBV27	.	TGTGCCAGCAGTCTCTCCCCCCCGACGAATCAGCCCCAGCATTTT	CASSLSPPTNQPQHF
TRBJ1-2	.	TRBV4-2	TRBD1	TGTGCCAGCAGCCAAGGGGACAGGGGAGGCTACACCTTC	CASSQGDRGGYTF
TRBJ2-1	.	TRBV30	.	TGTGCCTGGAGAAGAGGAGGTTCCTACAATGAGCAGTTCTTC	CAWRRGGSYNEQFF
TRBJ2-3	.	TRBV27	.	TGTGCCAGCAGTAAGACCCCGTTCGGGACAGATACGCAGTATTTT	CASSKTPFGTDTQYF
TRBJ2-3	once	TRBV5-6	.	TGTGCCAGCAGCTTGTACCAGCGAATCACAGATACGCAGTATTTT	CASSLYQRITDTQYF
TRBJ1-1	.	TRBV30	.	TGTGCCTGGAGTGAAATAGCTTCGGCCACTGAAGCTTTCTTT	CAWSEIASATEAFF
TRBJ2-7	.	TRBV27	TRBD1	TGTGCCAGCAGTCCCCGGGACAGGCGGTACGAGCAGTACTTC	CASSPRDRRYEQYF
TRBJ2-5	.	TRBV28	.	TGTGCCAGCAGCCGAGCCCCGTGGGGGGCCTCGAGGGAGGGAGAGACCCAGTACTTC	CASSRAPWGASREGETQYF
TRBJ1-4	.	TRBV27	.	TGTGCCAGCAGTTTATCGTGGGGGCGATCTAATGAAAAACTGTTTTTT	CASSLSWGRSNEKLFF
TRBJ1-1	once	TRBV6-5	.	TGTGCCAGCAGTTACTCGAGGGGGAGGACTGAAGCTTTCTTT	CASSYSRGRTEAFF
TRBJ1-1	once	TRBV19	.	TGTGCCAGTAGTATAGACCACGACGGTGCTTCGGCTGAAGCTTTCTTT	CASSIDHDGASAEAFF
TRBJ2-3	large	TRBV4-3	.	TGCGCCAGCAGCCAAGATCTCCAGCGGGGCACAGATACGCAGTATTTT	CASSQDLQRGTDTQYF
TRBJ2-1	once	TRBV4-3	TRBD2	TGCGCCAGCAGCCAAGATTCTAGCGGCAATGAGCAGTTCTTC	CASSQDSSGNEQFF
TRBJ2-1	.	TRBV13	.	TGTGCCAGCAGCCCCGGAGGGGAGCAGTTCTTC	CASSPGGEQFF
TRBJ2-7	once	TRBV28	.	TGTGCCAGCAAGTTCGGTGAACGAGTTCTACGGGAGCAGTACTTC	CASKFGERVLREQYF
TRBJ2-2	.	TRBV5-6	.	TGTGCCAGCAGCTTGGTAGGGGTAGTCCGGGAGCTGTTTTTT	CASSLVGVVRELFF
TRBJ2-1	few	TRBV4-3	TRBD2	TGCGCCAGCAGCCAAGAAGGGACTAGCGGGGTCAATGAGCAGTTCTTC	CASSQEGTSGVNEQFF
TRBJ1-1	.	TRBV2	.	TGTGCCAGCAGTGAAGGGGCGAACACTGAAGCTTTCTTT	CASSEGANTEAFF
TRBJ2-7	.	TRBV2	TRBD1	TGTGCCAGCAGCGACTACAGGGGGTCCTACGAGCAGTACTTC	CASSDYRGSYEQYF
TRBJ1-5	.	TRBV29-1	.	TGCAGCGTTCAAGGGGGGGATTATCAGCCCCAGCATTTT	CSVQGGDYQPQHF
TRBJ2-7	.	TRBV9	TRBD2	TGTGCCAGCAGCGGAGGGACTAGCGGGGGTTTCCAGGTTTACGAGCAGTACTTC	CASSGGTSGGFQVYEQYF